The T cell receptor beta chain described here comes from a study of CD8 T cells in Susac syndrome. With random hexamers, roughly 0.45 to 1 ug RNA was reverse transcribed. Across 54 Vbeta and 13 Jbeta, immunoSEQ multiplex PCR amplified TCR beta CDR3. TCRdb re-called the immunoSEQ multiplex PCR reads with MiXCR, one entry per CDR3 protein. The sample consists of tens of thousands of distinct CDR3 sequences, under 96% of them appearing once. In the multiple sclerosis control group, patients were treatment-naive and had stable or active relapsing-remitting disease. Negative isolation yielded CD4+ and CD8+ T cells, and FACS enriched TEMRA cells. The CDR3 has 15 amino acids. CDR1 and CDR2 (germline): LNHDA, SQIVND (reference sequence). The J segment lost 2 bases and the V segment lost 5 bases, leaving 4 bases of the junction unmatched.

This rearrangement joins TRBV19 to TRBJ2-1; 9 bases agree with TRBD2. The clonotype comes from a human donor with multiple sclerosis. Sequencing was performed on CD4+ T cells from PBMCs. CDR3 loop: CASSGSSGAYNEQFF. The CDR3 DNA follows: TGTGCCAGTAGTGGTTCTAGCGGGGCCTACAATGAGCAGTTCTTC.